The source of this T cell receptor (beta chain) is a study of early stage breast cancer tumors. About the research overall: Most invasive tumors, about 70% of the 16, were ER+/PR+/HER2-. Among some 12 ER+/PR+/HER2- tumors, eight were ductal, four lobular. Overall study results and limits: Tumors had approximately 2.5-fold higher T cell density than normal breast.

Generated by immunoSEQ multiplex PCR, the TCRdb table keeps only in-frame clones and is missing some. The repertoire holds roughly 58,000 clones, with approximately 90% as singletons. Per germline, CDR1 SGHTA and CDR2 FQGNSA. Trimming left V 4 bases short and J 5 bases short, with 5 bases between. The length of the CDR3 is 11 residues. Turning to this clone: Its antigen is not identified.

Sequenced input: blood. This TCR was sampled from a person aged 65 to 85 with breast cancer. V gene TRBV7-2 combines with J gene TRBJ2-5; tentatively, D is TRBD2 (5 bases). The CDR3 sequence is CASSSGETQYF. CDR3 sequence (DNA): TGTGCCAGCAGCTCGGGGGAGACCCAGTACTTC.